This TCR beta chain originates from a study of Ad26.COV2.S vaccination and SARS-CoV-2 variants (dated by TCRdb to the early 2020s). In the study overall: Vaccine-arm donors were drawn from COV1001, a multicentre, randomized, double-blind, placebo-controlled phase I-IIa trial of Ad26.COV2.S in healthy adults. Dosing of Ad26.COV2.S was intramuscular, at either 5x10^10 or 1x10^11 viral particles, delivered as one shot or as two shots spaced 56 days apart. TCRbeta repertoire sequencing served as the tool for gauging how specific and how broad the SARS-CoV-2-reactive T cell receptors were following Ad26.COV2.S vaccination. A total of approximately 32 samples were included in the TCR-sequenced set, comprising about 20 Ad26.COV2.S vaccine recipients, 5 placebo recipients and 8 SARS-CoV-2 convalescent individuals. Trial participants were randomized into five groups of five, in which low-dose or high-dose Ad26.COV2.S was given once or twice, or placebo was given on both occasions. Throughout the experiments and outcome assessment, investigators stayed blinded to trial group allocation.

The germline V end is reduced by 5 bases and the J end by 4 bases; junction bases left unmatched: 2. Reading from cysteine to phenylalanine, the CDR3 counts 13 amino acids. The sequence is cut down to CDR3 DNA, 39 bases in frame from base 1. In the germline V gene, CDR1 corresponds to MNHEY and CDR2 to SVGAGI. With regard to this clone: Its antigen is still unknown. No quality values exist for individual bases; no much larger clone is one base distant. The same CDR3 arises from other DNA sequences in this sample as well.

The treatment or condition tag for this specimen amounts to: about 20 received Ad26.COV2.S at low or high dose, single or two shots; 5 received placebo; per-sample allocation not given. Repertoires of vaccine and placebo recipients were sequenced from samples collected on day 63 after the first injection. In Cohort 1b, about 27 adults aged 18-55 years were enrolled at a single site in Boston, USA, between 29 July and 7 August 2020. Ad26.COV2.S consisted of a replication-incompetent adenovirus type 26 vector by which a prefusion-stabilized SARS-CoV-2 spike protein from the original Wuhan strain was expressed. What the research found in general, with its limitations: Comparable non-spike TCR breadth was observed between vaccine and placebo recipients, consistent with only spike being contained in the vaccine. It was noted by the authors that total T cell responses may have been underestimated by the TCR breadth and depth analyses. After vaccination, spike-specific CD8+ and CD4+ T cell responses were reported to show substantial breadth. The study was not powered to compare responses between vaccine doses or regimens. Higher spike-specific TCR breadth was observed in Ad26.COV2.S recipients than in placebo recipients (P = 0.0014).

The immunoSEQ Assay was used to sequence TCRbeta CDR3 regions. After extraction, genomic DNA underwent amplification by bias-controlled multiplex PCR, followed by high-throughput sequencing. In the source study's methods: To quantify the absolute abundance of every unique TCRbeta CDR3 region, sequences were collapsed and filtered. T cell fraction was estimated by normalizing TCRbeta template counts to usable DNA, with usable DNA measured through amplification of reference genes found in all nucleated cells. Repertoire TCRs were annotated as SARS-CoV-2-specific by exact matching of V gene, CDR3 amino acid sequence and J gene to a known reactive TCR set. The reference SARS-CoV-2 TCR set came from MIRA and was filtered for enrichment in COVID-19-positive ImmuneCODE repertoires, removing public or cross-reactive TCRs. Based on the MIRA antigens, annotated TCRs were further analysed at the level of specific ORF or position within ORF. Breadth was defined as annotated unique rearrangements over total unique productive rearrangements; depth was the summed frequency of those rearrangements. Two-sided Wilcoxon rank-sum tests were used to compare TCR breadth between groups. TCRdb's version of the immuneACCESS table is confined to in-frame rearrangements and falls short of the full clone set. An unresolved V gene accounts for under half of the shortfall where checked; the remainder is of unknown origin. That table furnishes V, J and clone size, whereas the DNA furnished D and trimming. Here the sample has about 400,000 clones; roughly 88% occur a single time. The ten largest account for about 3.6% of the sample.

The TCR was taken from a person aged 18-65 years who received the Ad26.COV2.S COVID-19 vaccine or a placebo. The chain was built from TRBV6-5 and TRBJ1-5, with 7 bases matching TRBD1. The material was peripheral blood, obtained in a trial of Ad26.COV2.S vaccine versus placebo. The bases are TGTGCCAGCAGTCGGGACAGAAATCAGCCCCAGCATTTT. It translates as CASSRDRNQPQHF.